This TCR beta chain stems from a study of sequential checkpoint blockade in melanoma. Study summary: Each arm's sequence ended with maintenance nivolumab.

Treatment indicated: randomized to nivolumab then ipilimumab (arm A) or the reverse (arm B). No patient had prior DNA-damaging chemotherapy. The CDR3 extends over 14 amino acids. Trimming left V 0 bases short and J 7 bases short, with 10 bases between. Germline values: CDR1 LGHNA, CDR2 YSLEER. This table comes from immunoSEQ multiplex PCR, and its TCRdb copy is limited to in-frame clones, with some not included. The sample carries under 50,000 clones, about 88% recorded once. This clonotype was obtained from a human donor with melanoma. Sample: CD8+ T cells sorted from blood (inferred from file names), taken from a patient given nivolumab and ipilimumab in sequence. The chain links TRBV4-3 to TRBJ2-4; D is perhaps TRBD1 (6 bases). CDR3 sequence: CASSQEGAGNIQYF. The CDR3 DNA is TGCGCCAGCAGCCAAGAGGGGGCAGGGAACATTCAGTACTTC.